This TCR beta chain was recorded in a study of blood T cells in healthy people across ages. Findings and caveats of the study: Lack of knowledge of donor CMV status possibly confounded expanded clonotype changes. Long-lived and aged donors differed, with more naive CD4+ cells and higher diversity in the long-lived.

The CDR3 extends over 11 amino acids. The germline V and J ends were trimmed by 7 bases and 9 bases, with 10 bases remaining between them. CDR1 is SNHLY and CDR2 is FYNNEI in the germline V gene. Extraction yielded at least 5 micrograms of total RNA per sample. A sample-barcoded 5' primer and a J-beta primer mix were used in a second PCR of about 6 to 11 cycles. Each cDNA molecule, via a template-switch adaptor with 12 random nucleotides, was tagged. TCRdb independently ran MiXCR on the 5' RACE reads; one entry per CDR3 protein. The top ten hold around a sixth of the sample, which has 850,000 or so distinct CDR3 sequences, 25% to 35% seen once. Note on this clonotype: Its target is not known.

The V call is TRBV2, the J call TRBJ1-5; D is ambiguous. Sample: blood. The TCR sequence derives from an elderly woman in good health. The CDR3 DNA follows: TGTGCCAGCAAAGGGTGGGGGCCCCAGCATTTT. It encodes CASKGWGPQHF.